One T cell receptor beta chain is described in this entry. Its specificity is unknown. These data come from a study of multiple sclerosis patients with progressive multifocal leukoencephalopathy. Overall study results and limits: Clones expanded at PML were already present before and during natalizumab.

Synthetic inline TR CDR3 controls covering all V-J pairings were spiked into each PCR. Profiled with immunoSEQ multiplex PCR; TCRdb holds only in-frame clones, not every one. Of tens of thousands of clones detected, around 87% appear once; the ten largest clones hold roughly 1.3%. Time point described: approximately 12 months of natalizumab therapy. Samples T1 and T2 were drawn at 6 and 12 months of therapy, respectively. In germline, CDR1 is LNHDA, CDR2 SQIVND (reference sequence). The CDR3 extends over 14 amino acids. The V and J ends lost 3 bases and 5 bases respectively, with 13 bases between them.

This sequence joins TRBV19 and TRBJ2-5; D uncertain. This sequence was found in a human donor with multiple sclerosis. Specimen: PBMCs, collected from a patient treated with natalizumab. CDR3 protein: CASSMRIERETQYF. DNA for the CDR3: TGTGCCAGTAGTATGAGGATAGAACGGGAGACCCAGTACTTC. Full variable domain (rest looked up from reference TRBV19 and TRBJ2-5): DGGITQSPKYLFRKEGQNVTLSCEQNLNHDAMYWYRQDPGQGLRLIYYSQIVNDFQKGDIAEGYSVSREKKESFPLTVTSAQKNPTAFYLCASSMRIERETQYFGPGTRLLVL.